The T cell receptor beta chain under discussion was sequenced for a study of blood T cell repertoires in COVID-19. Study-level background: COVID-19 samples, acute and convalescent, were from the United States, Italy and Spain.

The germline gives CDR1 MDHEN, CDR2 SYDVKM. The V gene end was trimmed by 5 bases and the J gene end by 5 bases; junction bases not matched to a gene: 12. The CDR3 length is 16 residues. Study processing details: Nucleated cell counts were estimated from reference gene primer amplification. Method: immunoSEQ multiplex PCR; TCRdb's copy keeps in-frame clones and lacks some. V, J and clone size are those of that table, while D and trimming were read from the DNA. The repertoire has 200,000 to 300,000 clones, around 84% of them found once; the top ten carry more than 4.5%. Seattle-derived patients entered the study during active infection and were followed longitudinally.

The receptor was derived from a woman aged 55-70 years with COVID-19, enrolled during active disease. This rearrangement joins TRBV28 to TRBJ1-2; 9 bases line up with TRBD1. The sequencing sample was made of peripheral blood. The CDR3 coding sequence is TGTGCCAGCAGTGACTCCGGGACAGGGTTTCGGTATGGCTACACCTTC. Encoded protein: CASSDSGTGFRYGYTF.